This T cell receptor (beta chain) was sequenced for a study of brain metastases from non-small cell lung cancer. Concerning this clone itself: A junction boundary mismatches the germline segment, possibly from a read error.

Only in-frame clones appear in the TCRdb table, and some are missing; sequencing was by immunoSEQ multiplex PCR. The sample holds 1,500 to 2,000 clones, 88% seen once. The source material was tumor-adjacent normal tissue. This receptor was taken from a donor aged 40 or over with non-small cell lung cancer.

In DNA form, the CDR3 reads TGTGCTAGTAGTTGGACCTACTATGGCTACACCTTC. Amino acid sequence: CASSWTYYGYTF. The V and J genes are TRBV19 and TRBJ1-2; D gene ambiguous. CDR1 LNHDA and CDR2 SQIVND come from the germline V gene (reference sequence). The CDR3 length is 12 residues.